What follows are 13 T cell receptor beta chains derived from one specimen sequenced in a study of blood T cell repertoires in COVID-19. Sequencing used immunoSEQ multiplex PCR; TCRdb keeps in-frame clones, though not all of them. The sample has fewer than 110,000 clones, approximately 87% seen once; the top ten hold roughly 13%. Input material: peripheral blood. All receptors derive from a human donor in a cohort sampled during active or convalescent COVID-19.

This sequence joins TRBV5-1 and TRBJ2-3; TRBD2 agrees at 14 bases. J gave up 5 bases and V 2 bases, and 1 base lay outside the gene matches. The length of the CDR3 is 15 residues. Germline loops: CDR1 SGHRS, CDR2 YFSETQ. CDR3 nucleotides: TGCGCCAGCAGCTTAGGACTAGCGGGAGGAGATACGCAGTATTTT. It encodes CASSLGLAGGDTQYF. Full variable domain (rest looked up from reference TRBV5-1 and TRBJ2-3): KAGVTQTPRYLIKTRGQQVTLSCSPISGHRSVSWYQQTPGQGLQFLFEYFSETQRNKGNFPGRFSGRQFSNSRSEMNVSTLELGDSALYLCASSLGLAGGDTQYFGPGTRLTVL.

The chain is built from TRBV7-3 and TRBJ2-1; 11 positions match TRBD2. J lost 4 bases, V lost 5 bases, and 4 bases had no gene match. Germline CDR1 reads SGHTA; CDR2 reads FQGTGA. This CDR3 is 15 amino acids long. For the CDR3, the DNA is TGTGCCAGCAGCACCCGACTAGCGGGATACAATGAGCAGTTCTTC. Translated, it gives CASSTRLAGYNEQFF.

This chain joins TRBV5-1 and TRBJ1-4; D remains unclear. The germline V gene encodes CDR1 SGHRS and CDR2 YFSETQ. This CDR3 spans 15 amino acids. The V and J ends lost 0 bases and 4 bases respectively, with 10 bases between them. The CDR3 sequence is CASSLVGRINEKLFF. In DNA, the CDR3 is TGCGCCAGCAGCTTGGTGGGCAGGATTAATGAAAAACTGTTTTTT.

The chain recombines TRBV19 with TRBJ2-1, with 9 positions matching TRBD1. This CDR3 is 15 amino acids long. Germline V gives CDR1 LNHDA, CDR2 SQIVND (reference sequence). J was trimmed by 7 bases and V by 4 bases; bases with no gene match: 8. CDR3 sequence reads: CASSRGTGQMNEQFF. The CDR3 DNA reads as TGTGCCAGTAGTAGGGGGACAGGGCAGATGAATGAGCAGTTCTTC.

The gene calls are TRBV7-2 and TRBJ2-5; TRBD2 aligns across 11 bases. The ends lost 5 bases at V and 5 bases at J; junction bases unmatched: 16. The germline CDR1 and CDR2 sequences are SGHTA and FQGNSA. The CDR3 length is 18 residues. The CDR3 nucleotides read TGTGCCAGCAGCCAAACTATTTTAGCGGGGGGGCCATGGGAGACCCAGTACTTC. It codes for CASSQTILAGGPWETQYF.

The chain has TRBV29-1 and TRBJ1-5, with D tentatively TRBD1 (5 bases). The CDR3 loop spans 14 amino acids. V lost 4 bases to trimming and J lost 0 bases, with 10 bases between them. Germline CDR1 SQVTM, CDR2 ANQGSEA. The CDR3 loop is CSVGGGDSNQPQHF. DNA of the CDR3: TGCAGCGTTGGGGGAGGGGATAGCAATCAGCCCCAGCATTTT.

This chain links TRBV11-2 with TRBJ2-1, with 7 bases fitting TRBD1. The CDR3 has 10 residues. Losses at the gene ends were 8 bases for V and 9 bases for J; bases not matched to a gene: 1. Per germline, CDR1 SGHAT and CDR2 FQNNGV. The CDR3 loop reads CASAGGEQFF. The CDR3 coding sequence is TGTGCCAGCGCAGGGGGTGAGCAGTTCTTC. The variable domain in full, completed from reference TRBV11-2 and TRBJ2-1, reads EAGVAQSPRYKIIEKRQSVAFWCNPISGHATLYWYQQILGQGPKLLIQFQNNGVVDDSQLPKDRFSAERLKGVDSTLKIQPAKLEDSAVYLCASAGGEQFFGPGTRLTVL.

The J gene is TRBJ1-5, the V gene TRBV28; D might be TRBD1 (5 bases). The CDR3 length is 15 residues. Germline V CDR1 and CDR2: MDHEN, SYDVKM. With 2 bases removed from V and 2 bases from J, the gap between germline ends came to 10 bases. CDR3 in DNA: TGTGCCAGCAGTTTAGAGGCGGGGGGCAATCAGCCCCAGCATTTT. Encoded protein: CASSLEAGGNQPQHF. The complete variable domain, with remaining parts taken from reference TRBV28 and TRBJ1-5, reads DVKVTQSSRYLVKRTGEKVFLECVQDMDHENMFWYRQDPGLGLRLIYFSYDVKMKEKGDIPEGYSVSREKKERFSLILESASTNQTSMYLCASSLEAGGNQPQHFGDGTRLSIL.

This clone was counted only a few times. The V call is TRBV9, the J call TRBJ2-5, with 9 bases fitting TRBD1. The CDR3 totals 16 residues. Germline V gene data show CDR1 as SGDLS and CDR2 as YYNGEE. Germline trimming cut 2 bases from V and 4 bases from J; bases unmatched to any gene: 9. As DNA, the CDR3 is TGTGCCAGCAGCGTGCGGACAGGGGAGGTGGCAGAGACCCAGTACTTC. It specifies CASSVRTGEVAETQYF.

This clone showed up just a few times. V is TRBV10-3 and J is TRBJ1-4, with TRBD1 as a possible D gene (5 bases). Trimming pared 8 bases from V and 8 bases from J, leaving 15 bases between. CDR1 is ENHRY, CDR2 SYGVKD, per germline. The CDR3 sequence is 13 residues long. CDR3 DNA sequence: TGTGCCATCCGCGACAGCCTAGGGGAAAAACTGTTTTTT. Its translation is CAIRDSLGEKLFF.

The chain joins TRBV30 to TRBJ1-6; D is undetermined. The germline CDR1 and CDR2 sequences are GTSNPN and SVGIG (reference sequence). The CDR3 extends over 15 amino acids. V lost 3 bases, J lost 0 bases, and 9 bases lay in between. As DNA, the CDR3 is TGTGCCTGGAGGTTCGGGGTCTCCTATAATTCACCCCTCCACTTT. Protein: CAWRFGVSYNSPLHF.

This sequence joins TRBV29-1 and TRBJ2-1; 10 bases match TRBD1. Germline V lookup: CDR1 SQVTM, CDR2 ANQGSEA. The length of the CDR3 is 14 residues. Losses at the gene ends were 3 bases for V and 9 bases for J; bases not matched to a gene: 8. The CDR3 DNA follows: TGCAGCGTTGAGGACAGGGGGACCGGTACTGAGCAGTTCTTC. Its protein product is CSVEDRGTGTEQFF.

The chain joins TRBV24-1 to TRBJ2-7, with a tentative D call TRBD1 (5 bases). The CDR3 covers 15 residues. Germline V lookup: CDR1 KGHDR, CDR2 SFDVKD. The ends were cut back, 3 bases at V and 0 bases at J, with 11 bases in the middle. The DNA of the CDR3 is TGTGCCACCAGTGATCCCGCAGGGCACTCCTACGAGCAGTACTTC. Translated: CATSDPAGHSYEQYF.